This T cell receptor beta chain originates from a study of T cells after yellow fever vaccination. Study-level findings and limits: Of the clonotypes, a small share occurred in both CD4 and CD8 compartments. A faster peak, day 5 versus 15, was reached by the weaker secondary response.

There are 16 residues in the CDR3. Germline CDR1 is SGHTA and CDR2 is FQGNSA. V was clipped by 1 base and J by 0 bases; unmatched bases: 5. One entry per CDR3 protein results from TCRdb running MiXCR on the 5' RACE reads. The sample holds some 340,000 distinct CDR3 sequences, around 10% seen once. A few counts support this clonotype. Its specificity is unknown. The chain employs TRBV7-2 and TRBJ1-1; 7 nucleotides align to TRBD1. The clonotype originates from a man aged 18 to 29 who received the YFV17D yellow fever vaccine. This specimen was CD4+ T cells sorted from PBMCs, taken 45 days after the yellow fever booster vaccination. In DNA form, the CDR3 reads TGTGCCAGCAGCTTAGGGGGACAGTACATGAACACTGAAGCTTTCTTT. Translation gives CASSLGGQYMNTEAFF. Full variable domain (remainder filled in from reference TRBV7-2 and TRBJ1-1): GAGVSQSPSNKVTEKGKDVELRCDPISGHTALYWYRQSLGQGLEFLIYFQGNSAPDKSGLPSDRFSAERTGGSVSTLTIQRTQQEDSAVYLCASSLGGQYMNTEAFFGQGTRLTVV.